The rows below give T cell receptor beta chains drawn from one sample of a study of cytomegalovirus exposure and HLA in healthy donors. The protocol was immunoSEQ multiplex PCR, while the TCRdb copy is restricted to in-frame clones and leaves out a portion. The sample carries tens of thousands of clones, 90% to 95% recorded once. The material sequenced was PBMCs. These receptors all come from a woman in her 30s in good health and CMV-seronegative. Both conserved end residues are part of each CDR3. The order of the fields is D gene, J gene, V gene, clone size, CDR3 DNA, CDR3 protein. D genes are given only for firm matches. Not all rows give a size; the values are once, few, many and, for expanded clones, a class.

>-|TRBJ1-4|TRBV28|-
TGTGCCAGCAGTGCCCGGGGGGCCGGTAATGAAAAACTGTTTTTT
CASSARGAGNEKLFF
>-|TRBJ2-2|TRBV30|-
TGTGCCTGGAGGGGGACACAGAACACCGGGGAGCTGTTTTTT
CAWRGTQNTGELFF
>TRBD2|TRBJ2-2|TRBV2|-
TGTGCCAGCAGGCGGACTAGCTTAGCCGGGGAGCTGTTTTTT
CASRRTSLAGELFF
>-|TRBJ2-7|TRBV5-1|-
TGCGCCAGCAGCTTGGAAGGGGTAAGGGTCTCCTACGAGCAGTACTTC
CASSLEGVRVSYEQYF
>TRBD1|TRBJ2-2|TRBV2|-
TGTGCCAGCACCGGGACAGGGGGCTCCACCGGGGAGCTGTTTTTT
CASTGTGGSTGELFF
>-|TRBJ1-3|TRBV6-6|-
TGTGCCAGCAGTTACTTCGCGGGCTCTGGAAACACCATATATTTT
CASSYFAGSGNTIYF
>TRBD2|TRBJ2-1|TRBV28|once
TGTGCCAGTGGTTTAGCGGGAGGTAGGATCAATGAGCAGTTCTTC
CASGLAGGRINEQFF
>TRBD2|TRBJ2-3|TRBV18|-
TGTGCCAGCTCACTTCAGCGGGAGGGCTTTATAGATACGCAGTATTTT
CASSLQREGFIDTQYF
>TRBD1|TRBJ1-2|TRBV5-1|-
TGCGCCAGCAGCCCCAGGACTGGGACAGGTGGCTACACCTTC
CASSPRTGTGGYTF
>-|TRBJ1-2|TRBV19|-
TGTGCCAGTAGTATATACGGGAATGGCTACACCTTC
CASSIYGNGYTF
>-|TRBJ2-7|TRBV10-3|-
TGTGCCATCAGTGAGAGGGGAATCTGGTACGAGCAGTACTTC
CAISERGIWYEQYF
>-|TRBJ1-1|TRBV19|once
TGTGCCAGTAGTATTTATCCGGGACACGAGGCTGGGGCTTTCTTT
CASSIYPGHEAGAFF
>TRBD1|TRBJ1-6|TRBV25-1|once
TGTGCCAGCAGTGCATATTTTGAGGGGGCAGGTGATTCACCCCTCCACTTT
CASSAYFEGAGDSPLHF
>TRBD1|TRBJ1-5|TRBV28|-
TGTGCCAGCAGCCTAAACAGGGGTAGCAATCAGCCCCAGCATTTT
CASSLNRGSNQPQHF
>-|TRBJ1-3|TRBV11-2|-
TGTGCCAGCAGCGTTTTAACAGGGTTTAGTGGAAACACCATATATTTT
CASSVLTGFSGNTIYF
>TRBD1|TRBJ2-3|TRBV5-1|-
TGCGCCAGCAGCTTGCTCGGGACAGGGGTTAGCACAGATACGCAGTATTTT
CASSLLGTGVSTDTQYF
>-|TRBJ2-5|TRBV5-6|-
TGTGCCAGCAGCTTGAACGCCGAGTGGGGCTTGGGGACCCAGTACTTC
CASSLNAEWGLGTQYF
>-|TRBJ2-6|TRBV2|-
TGTGCCAGCAAAGCCAGGTCTACACTCTCTGGGGCCAACGTCCTGACTTTC
CASKARSTLSGANVLTF
>-|TRBJ2-5|TRBV5-1|-
TGCGCCAGCAGCTTGGCCGTTTGGCAGGGCGCCGAGACCCAGTACTTC
CASSLAVWQGAETQYF
>TRBD1|TRBJ1-2|TRBV18|-
TGTGCCAGCTCACCAGTATCGACAGGGGGGTATGGCTACACCTTC
CASSPVSTGGYGYTF
>-|TRBJ2-2|TRBV4-2|-
TGTGCCAGCAGCCGGACTGGTGGCGGGGAGCTGTTTTTT
CASSRTGGGELFF
>-|TRBJ1-1|TRBV5-1|-
TGCGCCAGCAGCTTGGCCCGGGGGGCGAAGACTGAAGCTTTCTTT
CASSLARGAKTEAFF
>-|TRBJ1-4|TRBV2|once
TGTGCCAGCAGTGAAGAGACTGCAACTAATGAAAAACTGTTTTTT
CASSEETATNEKLFF
>-|TRBJ2-1|TRBV11-2|-
TGTGCCAGCAGCTTAGAACGTAGCGGTTTTTACAATGAGCAGTTCTTC
CASSLERSGFYNEQFF
>TRBD1|TRBJ1-5|TRBV28|-
TGTGCCAGCAGTTTGAGGGATGTCAGGGGGAGAAGGCAGCCCCAGCATTTT
CASSLRDVRGRRQPQHF
>-|TRBJ1-6|TRBV7-8|-
TGTGCCAGCAGCTTAGTAGGAGCGGATTCACCCCTCCACTTT
CASSLVGADSPLHF
>TRBD1|TRBJ2-1|TRBV6-5|-
TGTGCCAGCAGTCTGGGACAGTACAATGAGCAGTTCTTC
CASSLGQYNEQFF
>TRBD1|TRBJ1-1|TRBV7-9|-
TGTGCCAGCAGCCTCCGGGACAGGGGATACACTGAAGCTTTCTTT
CASSLRDRGYTEAFF
>TRBD1|TRBJ1-2|TRBV4-3|-
TGCGCCAGCAGCCAAGACGGGACAGGGGGTGGGGGCTACACCTTC
CASSQDGTGGGGYTF
>TRBD1|TRBJ2-1|TRBV6-5|-
TGTGCCAGCAGTTACGACAGGGCAATATACAATGAGCAGTTCTTC
CASSYDRAIYNEQFF
>-|TRBJ1-6|TRBV11-3|-
TGTGCCAGCAGCCAACAGCAATCTCACTCACCCCTCCACTTT
CASSQQQSHSPLHF
>-|TRBJ2-7|TRBV19|-
TGTGCCAGTAGTATAGCGGGAACGTACGAGCAGTACTTC
CASSIAGTYEQYF
>TRBD2|TRBJ2-1|TRBV28|-
TGTGCCAGCAGTCCCTATAGACTAGCGACGTACAATGAGCAGTTCTTC
CASSPYRLATYNEQFF
>-|TRBJ1-2|TRBV18|-
TGTGCCAGCTCCCCATTAAAGGGGGAAACTAACTATGGCTACACCTTC
CASSPLKGETNYGYTF
>TRBD1|TRBJ2-2|TRBV2|-
TGTGCCAGCAGTCCCCACAGGGGGCCGGACACCGGGGAGCTGTTTTTT
CASSPHRGPDTGELFF
>-|TRBJ2-2|TRBV28|-
TGTGCCAGCAGTCGTCCGGGACTTGACGCCGGGGAGCTGTTTTTT
CASSRPGLDAGELFF
>-|TRBJ1-2|TRBV27|-
TGTGCCAGCAGTTCTGGCACCTTCAGGGATCCTAACTATGGCTACACCTTC
CASSSGTFRDPNYGYTF
>-|TRBJ2-2|TRBV9|-
TGTGCCAGCAGCGTTGGAGGGAGAAACACCGGGGAGCTGTTTTTT
CASSVGGRNTGELFF
>TRBD1|TRBJ1-2|TRBV7-2|-
TGTGCCAGCAGCTATAAGACAGGGGATTACTATGGCTACACCTTC
CASSYKTGDYYGYTF
>-|TRBJ2-7|TRBV6-5|-
TGTGCCAGCAGTGAGACAGACGGCGAGCAGTACTTC
CASSETDGEQYF
>TRBD2|TRBJ2-2|TRBV7-8|-
TGTGCCAGCAGCTTAGCGTATCCTAGCGGGCGACGAACCGGGGAGCTGTTTTTT
CASSLAYPSGRRTGELFF
>-|TRBJ1-5|TRBV7-9|-
TGTGCCAGCAGCTTTAGCGACGGCAGCAATCAGCCCCAGCATTTT
CASSFSDGSNQPQHF
>TRBD2|TRBJ2-3|TRBV2|-
TGTGCCAGCAGTGAGGCGGCGGGAGTGGGAGATACGCAGTATTTT
CASSEAAGVGDTQYF
>-|TRBJ2-7|TRBV10-3|once
TGTGCCATCAGTGAACGGGGGGCTTTGTCCTACGAGCAGTACTTC
CAISERGALSYEQYF
>-|TRBJ1-1|TRBV2|-
TGTGCCAGCAGCGTTGGAGTAAACACTGAAGCTTTCTTT
CASSVGVNTEAFF